This entry describes one T cell receptor (beta chain). Its antigen is currently unknown. Patients aged 2 to 39 years had fewer naive T cells. This entry comes from a study of regulatory T cells. The primer mix had 52 TRBV and 13 TRBJ primers. Only in-frame clones appear in the TCRdb table, and some are missing; sequencing was by immunoSEQ multiplex PCR. Among 15,000 to 20,000 clones listed, under 95% were seen once. Study-wide results and caveats: Patient repertoires had restricted TRB V-J pairs and skewed V and J usage, most in Tregs. Shannon entropy was nonsignificantly lower in patient CD8+ T cells than control CD8+ cells.

The CDR3 has 14 amino acids. Germline-derived CDR1 and CDR2 are KGHSH and LQKENI. J gave up 5 bases and V 4 bases, and 6 bases lay outside the gene matches. Material: CD8+ T cells sorted from blood. The origin of this receptor is a person under 35 with CD3G deficiency. The genes are TRBV18 and TRBJ2-5; 8 bases match TRBD2. CDR3 in amino acids: CASSRGLDEETQYF. In nucleotides, the CDR3 is TGTGCCAGCTCACGGGGACTAGACGAGGAGACCCAGTACTTC.